The clone carrying this T cell receptor (beta chain) has at least ten counts. Its antigen remains unidentified. The sample belongs to a study of CD8 T cells in ankylosing spondylitis. Regarding the study as a whole: Clones that were linked to disease were CD8+ and were relatively rare in peripheral blood. Enrichment of disease-linked clones was reportedly significant in matched ankylosing spondylitis synovial fluid.

Trimming cost V 5 bases and J 3 bases; bases outside gene matches: 10. This CDR3 comprises 16 residues. TCRdb re-called the 5' RACE reads with MiXCR, one entry per CDR3 protein. Of around 150,000 distinct CDR3 sequences listed, 7.3% are singletons. The TCR sequence derives from a female donor with ankylosing spondylitis or in good health (not recorded which). The genes are TRBV12-3 or TRBV12-4 and TRBJ1-3; 7 bases map to TRBD1. Specimen: blood, either unsorted or a sorted T cell fraction (not recorded which). In DNA, the CDR3 is TGTGCCAGCAGTCCGGGACAGCTTTCCCTTGGAAACACCATATATTTT. Translated: CASSPGQLSLGNTIYF.